Listed here are 13 T cell receptor beta chains from one sample, sequenced in a study of T cells in Graves' hyperthyroidism and ophthalmopathy. Amplification of TCR beta CDR3 regions used RNA as the template. The HTBI primer set served for first-round RT-PCR of the TCR CDR3. TCRdb itself ran the multiplex PCR reads through MiXCR, one entry per CDR3 protein. The table includes more than 500,000 distinct CDR3 sequences, 35% to 55% detected once. Sequenced: peripheral blood or thyroid tissue (not recorded which). The receptors come from an adult woman with Graves' disease, either hyperthyroidism or ophthalmopathy (not recorded which).

The genes are TRBV6-1 and TRBJ2-7; 7 bases are shared with TRBD2. V lost 0 bases to trimming and J lost 2 bases; unmatched junction nucleotides: 4. Germline lookup yields CDR1 MNHNS and CDR2 SASEGT. The CDR3 contains 15 residues. This chain's CDR3 is CASSEALAWTYEQYF. CDR3 DNA sequence: TGTGCCAGCAGTGAAGCACTAGCGTGGACCTACGAGCAGTACTTC.

The chain links TRBV7-3 to TRBJ2-2; D unclear. Germline V lookup: CDR1 SGHTA, CDR2 FQGTGA. The V end was cut by 5 bases, the J end by 1 base, with 20 bases between. The CDR3 has 18 amino acids. The chain's CDR3 is CASSPLGPTRGNTGELFF. CDR3 DNA sequence: TGTGCCAGCAGCCCCCTCGGGCCCACTCGCGGGAACACCGGGGAGCTGTTTTTT.

This clonotype occurred many times. The rearrangement joins TRBV13 to TRBJ1-4; 9 nucleotides match TRBD1. The ends lost 5 bases at V and 7 bases at J; junction bases unmatched: 8. There are 15 residues in the CDR3. Germline CDR1 and CDR2: PRHDT and FYEKMQ (reference sequence). The CDR3 protein is CASSQGQGVSEKLFF. CDR3 DNA sequence: TGTGCCAGCAGCCAGGGACAGGGTGTTAGTGAAAAACTGTTTTTT.

The chain is built from TRBV7-8 and TRBJ2-5; D remains ambiguous. This CDR3 comprises 13 residues. Germline V gene lookup returns CDR1 SGHVS and CDR2 FQNEAQ. Trimming pared 1 base from V and 9 bases from J, leaving 12 bases between. The CDR3 is CASSLEGPQPQYF. CDR3 bases: TGTGCCAGCAGCTTAGAAGGCCCTCAGCCCCAGTACTTC.

In regard to this clonotype: The conserved closing phenylalanine or tryptophan is absent in this CDR3, likely reflecting a read error. The chain combines TRBV10-3 with TRBJ1-1; D perhaps matches TRBD1 (5 bases). Looked up from germline, CDR1 is ENHRY and CDR2 is SYGVKD. V lost 7 bases, J lost 7 bases, and 19 bases lay in between. The CDR3 covers 14 residues. The CDR3 bases are TGTGCCATCATGGCTAGCGGGAGGGGCAATGAAGCTTTCCTT. As protein: CAIMASGRGNEAFL.

This clonotype was observed many times. This chain connects TRBV5-1 to TRBJ2-2; 9 bases are shared with TRBD1. The CDR3 runs 15 residues. Germline-derived CDR1 and CDR2 are SGHRS and YFSETQ. V was pared by 6 bases and J by 7 bases, with 10 bases of the junction left unmatched. CDR3 amino acids: CASNTIGQGHGELFF. In DNA, the CDR3 is TGCGCCAGCAACACCATTGGACAGGGGCACGGGGAGCTGTTTTTT.

Worth noting for this clonotype: The junction and the germline gene differ at one end; a read error may be behind it. The chain couples TRBV28 to TRBJ1-4; D uncertain. This CDR3 is built from 12 residues. Per germline, CDR1 MDHEN and CDR2 SYDVKM. This chain's CDR3 is CVSSLENEKLFF. In DNA form, the CDR3 reads TGTGTCAGCAGTTTGGAGAATGAAAAACTGTTTTTT.

Worth noting for this clonotype: Germline and junction disagree at one end, which may indicate a read error. This chain joins TRBV2 and TRBJ1-1; TRBD1 matches at 7 bases. The CDR3 runs 14 residues. CDR1 SNHLY and CDR2 FYNNEI come from the germline V gene. The CDR3 bases are TGTGCCAGCAGGTTGACAGGGTCCCACACCGAAGCTTTCTTT. Protein product: CASRLTGSHTEAFF.

This clonotype was detected only once. This rearrangement joins TRBV7-3 to TRBJ1-6; 8 positions agree with TRBD1. CDR1 and CDR2 (germline): SGHTA, FQGTGA. With V trimmed by 0 bases and J by 9 bases, 7 bases remained unmatched. This CDR3 comprises 16 residues. The CDR3 DNA is TGTGCCAGCAGCTTAACCCCGGACAGGGAAGCTTCACCCCTCCACTTT. Translation gives CASSLTPDREASPLHF.

For this clonotype: One end of the junction does not line up with germline, which may come from a read error. The V gene is TRBV7-7, the J gene TRBJ2-5, with D perhaps matching TRBD1 or TRBD2 (6 bases each). Germline V gene sequence: CDR1 SSHAT, CDR2 FNYEAQ (reference sequence). The CDR3 length is 15 residues. In nucleotides, the CDR3 is TGTGCTAGCAGCTCCGGGGGCGGTCTACAAGAGACCCAGCACTTC. Translation gives CASSSGGGLQETQHF. The full variable domain, rest sourced from reference TRBV7-7 and TRBJ2-5, is GAGVSQSPRYKVTKRGQDVTLRCDPISSHATLYWYQQALGQGPEFLTYFNYEAQPDKSGLPSDRFSAERPEGSISTLTIQRTEQRDSAMYRCASSSGGGLQETQHFGPGTRLLVL.

This clonotype showed up many times. The rearrangement links TRBV5-1 to TRBJ1-1; tentative D call: TRBD1 (5 bases). V was clipped by 6 bases and J by 10 bases, with 25 bases between them. Germline-derived CDR1 and CDR2 are SGHRS and YFSETQ. CDR3 length equals 15 residues. CDR3 sequence (DNA): TGCGCCAGCAACGCGGTTTTGGGGGTTAGGAGTTCAGCTTTCTTT. Encoded protein: CASNAVLGVRSSAFF. The full variable domain, its missing parts supplied by reference TRBV5-1 and TRBJ1-1, is KAGVTQTPRYLIKTRGQQVTLSCSPISGHRSVSWYQQTPGQGLQFLFEYFSETQRNKGNFPGRFSGRQFSNSRSEMNVSTLELGDSALYLCASNAVLGVRSSAFFGQGTRLTVV.

This clonotype was found many times. Here the CDR3 reads CASSPRPGGNTEAFF. The DNA of the CDR3 is TGTGCCAGCAGTCCAAGGCCAGGGGGGAACACTGAAGCTTTCTTT. V and J are TRBV12-3 or TRBV12-4 and TRBJ1-1, with TRBD1 matching 7 bases. Unmatched junction bases numbered 7, after V lost 5 bases and J lost 1 base. This CDR3 is 15 amino acids long.

The chain recombines TRBV7-2 with TRBJ2-6; no reliable D call. V was cut by 4 bases and J by 4 bases, with 11 bases left in between. CDR1 is SGHTA and CDR2 is FQGNSA in the germline V gene. There are 15 residues in the CDR3. The CDR3 nucleotides read TGTGCCAGCAGCTACGGGCAGGCGGGGGCCAACGTCCTGACTTTC. Amino acids: CASSYGQAGANVLTF.